This TCR beta chain was captured by sequencing in a study of cytomegalovirus exposure and HLA in healthy donors. Study-level results: The authors reported that TCR beta sequences could predict HLA-A and HLA-B alleles. These predictions were accurate for most subjects in the first cohort. Across HLA loci, a later analysis found differing TCR association rates, with DRB1 most and HLA-C fewest.

Healthy individuals who donated bone marrow served as the donors. PCR used 60 Vbeta primers and 13 Jbeta primers. The protocol was immunoSEQ multiplex PCR, while the TCRdb copy is restricted to in-frame clones and leaves out a portion. The profile shows over 150,000 clones, just under 80% of them singletons. With regard to this clone: Its antigen is not known.

Deletions cut 6 bases from V and 7 bases from J, with 10 bases between. This CDR3 has 13 residues. From germline, CDR1 is ENHRY and CDR2 SYGVKD. The TCR was taken from a woman aged 45-59 years in good health and CMV-seropositive. The chain has TRBV10-3 and TRBJ1-6; D gene ambiguous. Input material: PBMCs. CDR3: CAIRRGWNSPLHF. CDR3 nucleotide sequence: TGTGCCATCAGGCGGGGATGGAATTCACCCCTCCACTTT.